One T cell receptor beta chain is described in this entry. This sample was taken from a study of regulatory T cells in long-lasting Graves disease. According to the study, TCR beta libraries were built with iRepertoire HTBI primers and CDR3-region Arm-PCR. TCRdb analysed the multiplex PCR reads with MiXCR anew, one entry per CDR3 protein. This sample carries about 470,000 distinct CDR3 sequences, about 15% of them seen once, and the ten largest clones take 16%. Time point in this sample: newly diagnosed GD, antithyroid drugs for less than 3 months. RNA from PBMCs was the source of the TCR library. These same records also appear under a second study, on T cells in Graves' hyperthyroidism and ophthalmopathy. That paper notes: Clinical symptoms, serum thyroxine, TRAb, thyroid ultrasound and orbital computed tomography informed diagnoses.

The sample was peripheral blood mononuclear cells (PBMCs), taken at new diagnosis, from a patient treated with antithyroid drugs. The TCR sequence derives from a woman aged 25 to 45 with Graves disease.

Written as DNA, the CDR3 is TGTGCCAGCAGCCAATCCCCGACAGGGTGGGAGACCCAGTACTTC. As protein: CASSQSPTGWETQYF. The chain uses TRBV3-1 and TRBJ2-5; 7 bases fit TRBD1. This CDR3 has 15 residues. The germline V gene has CDR1 LGHDT and CDR2 YNNKEL (reference sequence). J lost 5 bases, V lost 2 bases, and 8 bases had no gene match.